The T cell receptor (beta chain) described here comes from a study of regulatory T cells in long-lasting Graves disease. Study observations and caveats: Persistent Graves' patients had lower TCR diversity than newly diagnosed ones.

Germline lookup yields CDR1 SGHTA and CDR2 FQGNSA. V was clipped by 1 base and J by 3 bases, with 6 bases between them. The CDR3 length is 13 residues. Time point denoted: persistent/refractory GD, antithyroid drugs over 5 years with positive TRAb. PBMCs were the source of the RNA used for TCR sequencing. This clonotype was recorded at least ten times. As yet, its antigen is unknown. Library construction for TCR beta used iRepertoire HTBI primers and Arm-PCR of CDR3 regions. TCRdb itself ran the multiplex PCR reads through MiXCR, one entry per CDR3 protein. The table includes approximately 440,000 distinct CDR3 sequences, roughly a quarter detected once.

The clonotype originates from a female donor with Graves disease. V gene TRBV7-2 combines with J gene TRBJ1-1; D is uncertain. The sequenced sample was peripheral blood mononuclear cells (PBMCs), obtained when the disease was refractory, from a patient treated with antithyroid drugs. The CDR3 here is CASSLVLHTEAFF. DNA of the CDR3: TGTGCCAGCAGCTTAGTGTTGCACACTGAAGCTTTCTTT.